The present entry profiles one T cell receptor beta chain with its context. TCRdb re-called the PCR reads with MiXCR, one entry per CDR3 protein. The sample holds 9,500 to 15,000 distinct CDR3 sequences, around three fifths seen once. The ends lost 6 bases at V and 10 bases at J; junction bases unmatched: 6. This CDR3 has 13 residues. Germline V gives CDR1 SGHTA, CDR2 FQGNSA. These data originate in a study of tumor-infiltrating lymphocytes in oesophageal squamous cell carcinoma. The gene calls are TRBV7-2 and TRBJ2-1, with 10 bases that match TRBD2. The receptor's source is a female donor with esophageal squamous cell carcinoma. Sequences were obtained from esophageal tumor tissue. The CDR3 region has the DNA TGTGCCAGCAGTTCACTAGCGGGATACGAGCAGTTCTTC. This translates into CASSSLAGYEQFF. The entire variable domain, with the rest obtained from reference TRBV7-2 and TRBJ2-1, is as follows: GAGVSQSPSNKVTEKGKDVELRCDPISGHTALYWYRQSLGQGLEFLIYFQGNSAPDKSGLPSDRFSAERTGGSVSTLTIQRTQQEDSAVYLCASSSLAGYEQFFGPGTRLTVL.